The clone carrying this T cell receptor beta chain occurred many times. The antigen is not known. The data were taken from a study of T-cell reconstitution after alpha-beta-depleted transplantation in children. Study observations and caveats: The high TCRbeta diversity at day 60 in some patients came from surviving recipient T cells and thymic progenitors. Roughly two months post-transplant, alpha-beta T cells reportedly originated from several hundred graft clones that had expanded. A year post-transplant, T-cell counts and diversity derived mostly from newly produced T cells.

This CDR3 spans 13 amino acids. The germline V gene has CDR1 ENHRY and CDR2 SYGVKD. The ends were cut back, 2 bases at V and 13 bases at J, with 18 bases in the middle. Preparation of the TCRbeta library involved a method that used unique molecular identifiers. TCRdb recomputed calls from the PCR reads with MiXCR, one row per CDR3 protein. The repertoire holds hundreds of thousands of distinct CDR3 sequences, with 6% to 10% as singletons. This clonotype was obtained from a female patient aged 2-9 years who had a stem cell transplant for Fanconi anemia, so the T cells may come from the graft donor. The gene calls are TRBV10-3 and TRBJ2-7; D call uncertain. Sequenced here: peripheral blood, sampled 360 days after TCRalphabeta/CD19-depleted stem cell transplant. The CDR3 DNA reads TGTGCCATCAGTGAGAAAATGGGAATGGCTACCTACTTC. Its protein product is CAISEKMGMATYF.